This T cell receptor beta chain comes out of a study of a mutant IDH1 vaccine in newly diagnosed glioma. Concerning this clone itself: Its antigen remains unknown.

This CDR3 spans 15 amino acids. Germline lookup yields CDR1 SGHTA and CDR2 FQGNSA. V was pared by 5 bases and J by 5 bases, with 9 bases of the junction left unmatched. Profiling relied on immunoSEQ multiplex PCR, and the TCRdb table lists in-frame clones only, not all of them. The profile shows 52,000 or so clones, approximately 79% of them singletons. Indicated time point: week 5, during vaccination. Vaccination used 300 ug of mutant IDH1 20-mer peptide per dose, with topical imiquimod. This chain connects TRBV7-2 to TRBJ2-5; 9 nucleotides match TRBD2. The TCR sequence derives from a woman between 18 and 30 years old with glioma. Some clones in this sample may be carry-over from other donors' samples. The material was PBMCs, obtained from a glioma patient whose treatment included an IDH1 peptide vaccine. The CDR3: CASSPRRGGSETQYF. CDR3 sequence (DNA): TGTGCCAGCAGCCCCAGGCGGGGGGGCTCGGAGACCCAGTACTTC.